The 26 T cell receptor beta chains reported below all come from one sample, sequenced in a study of T cells in Graves' hyperthyroidism and ophthalmopathy. Researchers took RNA transcripts and amplified the TCR beta CDR3 regions from them. The HTBI primer set served for first-round RT-PCR of the TCR CDR3. TCRdb used MiXCR to reprocess the multiplex PCR reads, holding one entry per CDR3 protein. The sample has about 500,000 distinct CDR3 sequences; about 16% are singletons. The sample consisted of blood. The receptor set was obtained from a woman under 40 with Graves' ophthalmopathy.

This clonotype was seen more than once but under ten times. The chain carries TRBV7-9 and TRBJ2-6; D remains unclear. The CDR3 length is 14 residues. V was shortened by 4 bases and J by 0 bases, with 4 bases between the two germline ends. Germline V gene data show CDR1 as SEHNR and CDR2 as FQNEAQ (reference sequence). DNA for the CDR3: TGTGCCAGCAGCTCGTTCTCTGGGGCCAACGTCCTGACTTTC. It specifies CASSSFSGANVLTF. Complete variable domain (other parts from reference TRBV7-9 and TRBJ2-6): DTGVSQNPRHKITKRGQNVTFRCDPISEHNRLYWYRQTLGQGPEFLTYFQNEAQLEKSRLLSDRFSAERPKGSFSTLEIQRTEQGDSAMYLCASSSFSGANVLTFGAGSRLTVL.

The V call is TRBV11-3, the J call TRBJ2-7; D possibly matches TRBD1 or TRBD2 (5 bases each). This CDR3 comprises 19 residues. CDR1 and CDR2 from the germline V gene are SGHNT and YENEEA. Trimming took off 1 base at V and 3 bases at J, with 25 bases between the two ends. The CDR3 protein is CASSLVIRQGRPFFYEQYF. CDR3 nucleotide sequence: TGTGCCAGCAGCTTAGTAATTCGGCAGGGACGCCCGTTTTTCTACGAGCAGTACTTC.

Regarding this clonotype: Relative to the germline gene, one junction end is altered; a read error may explain this. The chain couples TRBV28 to TRBJ2-7; 8 bases agree with TRBD1. This CDR3 region has 14 residues. In germline, CDR1 is MDHEN, CDR2 SYDVKM. The CDR3 DNA sequence: TGTGCCAGCAGTTTCGACAGGGGCCACTACGGGCAGTACTTC. It specifies CASSFDRGHYGQYF.

This clonotype was counted only a few times. Being one base from a much bigger clone, this may be a read error. CDR3 in amino acids: CAGSQFSYEQYF. In nucleotides, the CDR3 is TGTGCCGGCAGCCAATTCAGCTACGAGCAGTACTTC. The chain has TRBV3-1 and TRBJ2-7, with no clear D. Germline CDR1 LGHDT, CDR2 YNNKEL (reference sequence). This CDR3 contains 12 residues.

The chain has TRBV19 and TRBJ2-7; 7 bases line up with TRBD1. After removal of 5 bases from V and 6 bases from J, the junction contained 7 bases not matched to a gene. CDR3 length equals 13 residues. From germline, CDR1 is LNHDA and CDR2 SQIVND (reference sequence). The CDR3 sequence is CASSLRAGGEQYF. CDR3 nucleotide sequence: TGTGCCAGTAGTCTTCGGGCAGGGGGCGAGCAGTACTTC.

A word on this clonotype: This may be a read error: a much more frequent sequence differs by one nucleotide. The chain uses TRBV12-3 or TRBV12-4 and TRBJ2-1, with D possibly called TRBD1 or TRBD2 (5 bases each). V lost 6 bases and J lost 3, with 9 bases in between. The CDR3 runs 13 residues. CDR3 protein: CASSWDGYNEQFF. CDR3 in DNA: TGTGCCAGCAGCTGGGACGGCTACAATGAGCAGTTCTTC.

The chain uses TRBV27 and TRBJ2-7, with 8 bases identical to TRBD1. Per the germline V gene, CDR1 is MNHEY and CDR2 is SMNVEV (reference sequence). J was trimmed by 5 bases and V by 5 bases; bases with no gene match: 5. The CDR3 extends over 13 amino acids. The CDR3 region is CASSTTGAHEQYF. CDR3 in DNA: TGTGCCAGCAGTACGACAGGGGCTCACGAGCAGTACTTC.

There are many counts of this clonotype. The rearrangement joins TRBV24-1 to TRBJ2-2; D not resolved. Trimming left V 0 bases short and J 0 bases short, with 7 bases between. CDR3 size: 16 residues. Germline CDR1 KGHDR, CDR2 SFDVKD. CDR3 loop: CATSDLSTSNTGELFF. The CDR3 DNA follows: TGTGCCACCAGTGATTTGTCAACTTCGAACACCGGGGAGCTGTTTTTT.

This clonotype was counted a few times. The chain couples TRBV30 to TRBJ2-2, with 8 nucleotides matching TRBD1. Losses at the gene ends were 2 bases for V and 2 bases for J; bases not matched to a gene: 7. The CDR3 covers 16 residues. Germline CDR1 GTSNPN, CDR2 SVGIG (reference sequence). CDR3 protein: CAWSRSGTGNTGELFF. DNA for the CDR3: TGTGCCTGGAGTCGTTCGGGGACAGGCAACACCGGGGAGCTGTTTTTT.

This clonotype was observed at least ten times. The chain employs TRBV6-2 or TRBV6-3 and TRBJ2-2; no definite D call. Germline V gene lookup returns CDR1 MNHEY and CDR2 SVGEGT. This CDR3 has 12 residues. Trimming removed 6 bases from V and 6 bases from J, with 8 bases in between. The chain's CDR3 is CASRPEPGELFF. The CDR3 nucleotides are TGTGCCAGCAGACCGGAGCCCGGGGAGCTGTTTTTT.

This clonotype was observed many times. The rearrangement joins TRBV7-2 to TRBJ2-7; 7 bases map to TRBD1. The V and J ends lost 4 bases and 1 base, in that order; junction bases with no gene match: 7. The CDR3 is 15 amino acids. From germline, CDR1 is SGHTA and CDR2 FQGNSA. Here the CDR3 DNA reads TGTGCCAGCAGCTCAGAGACAGGGTATTCCTACGAGCAGTACTTC. Translation gives CASSSETGYSYEQYF.

In this sample, this clonotype turned up a few times. The chain combines TRBV28 with TRBJ2-5; D is perhaps TRBD1 (6 bases). The germline V gene has CDR1 MDHEN and CDR2 SYDVKM. This CDR3 comprises 14 residues. Trimming left V 6 bases short and J 1 base short, with 12 bases between. The CDR3 sequence: CASRGWDIQETQYF. The DNA of the CDR3 is TGTGCCAGCAGGGGCTGGGACATCCAAGAGACCCAGTACTTC.

This clonotype was recorded at least ten times. The chain couples TRBV6-1 to TRBJ1-6, with a weak D call TRBD1 (5 bases). Trimming pared 6 bases from V and 9 bases from J, leaving 18 bases between. CDR1 is MNHNS, CDR2 SASEGT, per germline. The CDR3 runs 15 residues. The DNA of the CDR3 is TGTGCCAGCAGACCCCCCGGGACCGGCGCTTCACCCCTCCACTTT. This gives the protein CASRPPGTGASPLHF.

This clonotype was found many times. This rearrangement joins TRBV30 to TRBJ2-3, with D tentatively TRBD2 (6 bases). Germline V gives CDR1 GTSNPN, CDR2 SVGIG (reference sequence). The germline V and J ends were trimmed by 1 base and 6 bases, with 17 bases remaining between them. The CDR3 is 15 residues long. CDR3 region: CAWSAVTKGRDTQYF. The CDR3 nucleotides read TGTGCCTGGAGTGCCGTTACCAAAGGGAGGGATACGCAGTATTTT.

This clonotype was seen ten or more times. This chain joins TRBV30 and TRBJ2-5, with TRBD1 matching 7 bases. With 0 bases clipped from V and 2 bases from J, the junction kept 9 bases outside the gene matches. CDR3 length: 16 amino acids. Germline lookup yields CDR1 GTSNPN and CDR2 SVGIG (reference sequence). Here the CDR3 DNA reads TGTGCCTGGAGTGTATGGGGGACAGTACAACAAGAGACCCAGTACTTC. Amino acid sequence: CAWSVWGTVQQETQYF.

This clonotype was counted ten times or more. The chain joins TRBV20-1 to TRBJ2-1, with D possibly being TRBD1 (5 bases). Trimming shortened V by 3 bases and J by 9 bases, and 9 bases separated the two germline ends. CDR1 DFQATT and CDR2 SNEGSKA come from the germline V gene (reference sequence). The CDR3 is 11 amino acids. CDR3 sequence (DNA): TGCAGTGCTAGCAGGGCGGCTGAGCAGTTCTTC. Its translation is CSASRAAEQFF.

This clonotype has ten or more counts. The chain employs TRBV11-2 and TRBJ1-1, with D perhaps matching TRBD1 (6 bases). Germline values: CDR1 SGHAT, CDR2 FQNNGV. This CDR3 region has 15 residues. Trimming left V 0 bases short and J 5 bases short, with 13 bases between. This chain's CDR3 is CASSLEPGATTEAFF. CDR3 nucleotides: TGTGCCAGCAGCTTAGAGCCAGGGGCGACAACTGAAGCTTTCTTT.

There are a few counts of this clonotype. V and J are TRBV7-9 and TRBJ1-2; D perhaps matches TRBD1 (6 bases). The CDR3 loop spans 12 amino acids. The V end lost 10 bases, the J end lost 4 bases, and 13 bases lay between the germline ends. Germline CDR1 SEHNR, CDR2 FQNEAQ (reference sequence). CDR3 sequence (DNA): TGTGCCATCGGGGTGGGGGCCTATGGCTACACCTTC. This gives the protein CAIGVGAYGYTF.

Worth noting for this clonotype: The junction departs from germline at one end; a sequencing error may be responsible. The V gene is TRBV5-8, the J gene TRBJ2-3, with a weak D call TRBD1 (6 bases). Per germline, CDR1 SGHTS and CDR2 YDEGEE. This CDR3 is built from 15 residues. The CDR3 protein is CASSLRPGDSDTRYF. DNA for the CDR3: TGTGCCAGCAGCTTGCGGCCAGGGGATTCAGATACGCGGTATTTT.

This clonotype was seen only a few times. The chain couples TRBV14 to TRBJ2-7; a possible D gene is TRBD2 (6 bases). The CDR3 spans 15 residues. V shed 1 base and J shed 3 bases, with 13 bases lying between them. Germline V lookup: CDR1 SGHDN, CDR2 FVKESK. The CDR3 sequence is CASSQVSLARYEQYF. The CDR3 bases are TGTGCCAGCAGCCAAGTTTCACTAGCACGCTACGAGCAGTACTTC. Looking up the rest from reference TRBV14 and TRBJ2-7 gives the full variable domain: EAGVTQFPSHSVIEKGQTVTLRCDPISGHDNLYWYRRVMGKEIKFLLHFVKESKQDESGMPNNRFLAERTGGTYSTLKVQPAELEDSGVYFCASSQVSLARYEQYFGPGTRLTVT.

This clonotype was seen only a few times. The chain is built from TRBV5-6 and TRBJ1-4; the D is unclear. The CDR3 runs 14 residues. The germline V and J ends were trimmed by 0 bases and 7 bases, with 10 bases remaining between them. CDR1 is SGHDT and CDR2 is YYEEEE in the germline V gene. CDR3 in amino acids: CASSLAGRREKLFF. CDR3 coding DNA: TGTGCCAGCAGCTTGGCCGGTCGACGTGAAAAACTGTTTTTT.

The chain links TRBV20-1 to TRBJ1-5, with D uncertain. V lost 0 bases, J lost 1 base, and 7 bases lay in between. This CDR3 is 14 amino acids long. Germline CDR1 reads DFQATT; CDR2 reads SNEGSKA (reference sequence). CDR3 bases: TGCAGTGCTAGAGATCCCGGGAGCAATCAGCCCCAGCATTTT. This gives the protein CSARDPGSNQPQHF.

The V call is TRBV9, the J call TRBJ2-1, with a tentative D call TRBD1 (6 bases). CDR3 length: 16 amino acids. Trimming took 0 bases from V and 10 from J, leaving 20 bases between them. Per the germline V gene, CDR1 is SGDLS and CDR2 is YYNGEE. The CDR3 sequence: CASSVEGRGWSQEQFF. The CDR3, as DNA: TGTGCCAGCAGCGTAGAGGGCAGGGGATGGTCGCAAGAGCAGTTCTTC.

The table lists this clonotype with many counts. This chain links TRBV6-2 or TRBV6-3 with TRBJ2-3, with D unresolved. The CDR3 extends over 11 amino acids. Trimming left V 2 bases short and J 6 bases short, with 3 bases between. Germline V gene sequence: CDR1 MNHEY, CDR2 SVGEGT. Written as DNA, the CDR3 is TGTGCCAGCAGTTACGGCGATACGCAGTATTTT. Its protein product is CASSYGDTQYF.

This clonotype came up many times. The V and J genes are TRBV6-2 or TRBV6-3 and TRBJ2-2, with 9 nucleotides matching TRBD2. The CDR3 extends over 15 amino acids. CDR1 MNHEY and CDR2 SVGEGT come from the germline V gene. The J segment lost 7 bases and the V segment lost 6 bases, leaving 9 bases of the junction unmatched. CDR3 DNA sequence: TGTGCCAGCAGAAATAGCGGGAGAGGCGTCGGGGAGCTGTTTTTT. Translated, it gives CASRNSGRGVGELFF.

This clonotype was recorded many times. The chain joins TRBV2 to TRBJ2-4, with 7 bases matching TRBD1. V lost 7 bases to trimming and J lost 3 bases; unmatched junction nucleotides: 12. CDR1 SNHLY and CDR2 FYNNEI come from the germline V gene. CDR3 length: 16 amino acids. CDR3 nucleotides: TGTGCCAGCAATTACCCTTCGAACAGGGGCAAAAACATTCAGTACTTC. Its translation is CASNYPSNRGKNIQYF.